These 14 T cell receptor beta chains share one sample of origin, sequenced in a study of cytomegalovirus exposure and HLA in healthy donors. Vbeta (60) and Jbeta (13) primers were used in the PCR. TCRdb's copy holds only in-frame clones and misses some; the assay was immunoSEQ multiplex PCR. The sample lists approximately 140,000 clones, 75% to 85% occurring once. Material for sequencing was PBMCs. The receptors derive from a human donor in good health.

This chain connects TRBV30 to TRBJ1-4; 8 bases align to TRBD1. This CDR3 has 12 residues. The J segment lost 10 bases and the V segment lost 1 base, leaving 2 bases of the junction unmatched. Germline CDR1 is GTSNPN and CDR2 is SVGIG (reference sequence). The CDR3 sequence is CAWSEQGGKLFF. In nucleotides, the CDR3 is TGTGCCTGGAGTGAACAGGGGGGAAAACTGTTTTTT.

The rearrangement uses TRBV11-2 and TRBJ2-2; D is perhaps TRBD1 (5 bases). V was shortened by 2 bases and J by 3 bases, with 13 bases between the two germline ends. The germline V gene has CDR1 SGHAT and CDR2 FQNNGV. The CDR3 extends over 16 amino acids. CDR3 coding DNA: TGTGCCAGCAGCTTACGGAGACAGAAACACACCGGGGAGCTGTTTTTT. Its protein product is CASSLRRQKHTGELFF.

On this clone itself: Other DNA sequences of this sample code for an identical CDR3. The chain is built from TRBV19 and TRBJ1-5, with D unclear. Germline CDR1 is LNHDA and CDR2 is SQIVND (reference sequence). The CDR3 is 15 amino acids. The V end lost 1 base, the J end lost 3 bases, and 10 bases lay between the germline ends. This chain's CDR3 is CASSIVGGSNQPQHF. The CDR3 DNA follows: TGTGCCAGTAGTATAGTCGGAGGGTCCAATCAGCCCCAGCATTTT.

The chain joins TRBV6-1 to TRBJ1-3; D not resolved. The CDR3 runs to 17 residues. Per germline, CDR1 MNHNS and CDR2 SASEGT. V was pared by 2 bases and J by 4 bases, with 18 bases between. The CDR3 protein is CASSESVSGAGGNTIYF. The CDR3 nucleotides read TGTGCCAGCAGTGAATCCGTTTCTGGCGCCGGGGGAAACACCATATATTTT.

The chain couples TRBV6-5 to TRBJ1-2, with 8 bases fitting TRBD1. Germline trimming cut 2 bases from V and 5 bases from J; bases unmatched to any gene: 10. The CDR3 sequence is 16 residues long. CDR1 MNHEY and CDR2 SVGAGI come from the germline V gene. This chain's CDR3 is CASSYGAGGIVYGYTF. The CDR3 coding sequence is TGTGCCAGCAGTTACGGGGCAGGGGGCATAGTGTATGGCTACACCTTC.

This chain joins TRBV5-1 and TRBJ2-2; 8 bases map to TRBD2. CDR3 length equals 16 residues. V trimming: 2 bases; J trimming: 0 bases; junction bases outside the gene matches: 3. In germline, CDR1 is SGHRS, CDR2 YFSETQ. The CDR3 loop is CASSLLAGTNTGELFF. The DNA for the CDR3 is TGCGCCAGCAGCTTATTAGCGGGAACGAACACCGGGGAGCTGTTTTTT.

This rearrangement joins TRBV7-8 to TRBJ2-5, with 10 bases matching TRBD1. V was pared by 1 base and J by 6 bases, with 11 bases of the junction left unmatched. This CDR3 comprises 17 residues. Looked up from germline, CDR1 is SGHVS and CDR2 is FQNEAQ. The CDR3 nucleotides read TGTGCCAGCAGCTTAGGGACAGGGGGTGGTGGGGGCAAGACCCAGTACTTC. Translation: CASSLGTGGGGGKTQYF.

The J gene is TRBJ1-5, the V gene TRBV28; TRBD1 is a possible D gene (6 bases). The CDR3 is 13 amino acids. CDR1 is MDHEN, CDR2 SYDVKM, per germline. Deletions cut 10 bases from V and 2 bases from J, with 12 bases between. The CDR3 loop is CATIQGGNQPQHF. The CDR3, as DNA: TGTGCCACCATACAGGGTGGCAATCAGCCCCAGCATTTT.

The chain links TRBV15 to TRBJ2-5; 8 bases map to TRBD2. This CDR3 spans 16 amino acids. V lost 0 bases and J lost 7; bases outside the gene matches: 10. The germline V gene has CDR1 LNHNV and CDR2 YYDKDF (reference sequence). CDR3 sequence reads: CATSRDRGGGRVTQYF. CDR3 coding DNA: TGTGCCACCAGCAGAGATCGGGGGGGAGGGCGGGTGACCCAGTACTTC. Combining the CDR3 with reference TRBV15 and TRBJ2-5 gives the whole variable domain DAMVIQNPRYQVTQFGKPVTLSCSQTLNHNVMYWYQQKSSQAPKLLFHYYDKDFNNEADTPDNFQSRRPNTSFCFLDIRSPGLGDTAMYLCATSRDRGGGRVTQYFGPGTRLLVL.

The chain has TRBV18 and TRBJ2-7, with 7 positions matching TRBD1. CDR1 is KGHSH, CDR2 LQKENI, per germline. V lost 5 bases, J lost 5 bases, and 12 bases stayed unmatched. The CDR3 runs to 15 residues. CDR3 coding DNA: TGTGCCAGCTCAGGCGTAGGGACAGCTCTACACGAGCAGTACTTC. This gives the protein CASSGVGTALHEQYF.

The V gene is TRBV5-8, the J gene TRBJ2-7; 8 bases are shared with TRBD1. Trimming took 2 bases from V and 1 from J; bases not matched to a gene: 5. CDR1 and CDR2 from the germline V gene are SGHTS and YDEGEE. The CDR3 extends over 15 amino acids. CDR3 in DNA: TGTGCCAGCAGCTTTACCGGGACAGGATCCTACGAGCAGTACTTC. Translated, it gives CASSFTGTGSYEQYF. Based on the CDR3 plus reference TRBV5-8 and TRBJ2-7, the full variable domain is EAGVTQSPTHLIKTRGQQATLRCSPISGHTSVYWYQQALGLGLQFLLWYDEGEERNRGNFPPRFSGRQFPNYSSELNVNALELEDSALYLCASSFTGTGSYEQYFGPGTRLTVT.

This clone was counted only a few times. In nucleotides, the CDR3 is TGTGCCAGCAGCTTAGGCCTTTCCGGTTCACCCCTCCACTTT. As protein: CASSLGLSGSPLHF. This chain connects TRBV7-9 to TRBJ1-6; D not certain. Germline CDR1 reads SEHNR; CDR2 reads FQNEAQ (reference sequence). V was cut by 1 base and J by 9 bases, with 10 bases left in between. The CDR3 runs 14 residues. The entire variable domain, with the rest obtained from reference TRBV7-9 and TRBJ1-6, is as follows: DTGVSQNPRHKITKRGQNVTFRCDPISEHNRLYWYRQTLGQGPEFLTYFQNEAQLEKSRLLSDRFSAERPKGSFSTLEIQRTEQGDSAMYLCASSLGLSGSPLHFGNGTRLTVT.

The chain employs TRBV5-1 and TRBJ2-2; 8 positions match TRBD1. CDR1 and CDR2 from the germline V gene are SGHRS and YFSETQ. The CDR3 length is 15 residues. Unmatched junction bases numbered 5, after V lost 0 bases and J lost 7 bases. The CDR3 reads CASSLEGQVYGELFF. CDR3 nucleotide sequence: TGCGCCAGCAGCTTGGAGGGACAGGTCTACGGGGAGCTGTTTTTT.

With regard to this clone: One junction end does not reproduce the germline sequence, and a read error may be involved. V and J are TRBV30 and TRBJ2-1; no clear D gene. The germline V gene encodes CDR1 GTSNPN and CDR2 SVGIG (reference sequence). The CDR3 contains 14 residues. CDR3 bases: TGTGCCTGCCAGACACAAAAGCTCTACGATGAGCAGTTCTTC. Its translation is CACQTQKLYDEQFF.